Described below is a single T cell receptor (beta chain) sequence and its context. What it binds is not known. The entry originates in a study of cytomegalovirus exposure and HLA in healthy donors. Study at large: Of the donors genotyped, approximately 400 in all, 80% to 85% fell in the Caucasian-associated ancestry cluster.

Trimming removed 5 bases from V and 2 bases from J; junction bases left unmatched: 10. The CDR3 is 17 amino acids. Germline V lookup: CDR1 SGHVS, CDR2 FQNEAQ. Use of 60 Vbeta and 13 Jbeta primers characterized the PCR. Original handling: The count from a later analysis was some 76 million unique TCR beta chains, some 12 million of them shared. Clones were sequenced by immunoSEQ multiplex PCR, and TCRdb holds only the in-frame ones, with some missing. That table furnishes V, J and clone size, whereas the DNA furnished D and trimming. Its clone listing holds about 78,000 clones. Study-level points and caveats: In vitro checks showed that three CMV-associated chains really do target CMV antigens.

Sequenced: PBMCs. This sequence was found in a female donor in good health and CMV-seropositive. This chain joins TRBV7-8 and TRBJ2-7; 12 nucleotides line up with TRBD2. The CDR3 DNA is TGTGCCAGCAGCGAACTAGCGGGAGGCCTTCTTCCCTACGAGCAGTACTTC. It encodes CASSELAGGLLPYEQYF.